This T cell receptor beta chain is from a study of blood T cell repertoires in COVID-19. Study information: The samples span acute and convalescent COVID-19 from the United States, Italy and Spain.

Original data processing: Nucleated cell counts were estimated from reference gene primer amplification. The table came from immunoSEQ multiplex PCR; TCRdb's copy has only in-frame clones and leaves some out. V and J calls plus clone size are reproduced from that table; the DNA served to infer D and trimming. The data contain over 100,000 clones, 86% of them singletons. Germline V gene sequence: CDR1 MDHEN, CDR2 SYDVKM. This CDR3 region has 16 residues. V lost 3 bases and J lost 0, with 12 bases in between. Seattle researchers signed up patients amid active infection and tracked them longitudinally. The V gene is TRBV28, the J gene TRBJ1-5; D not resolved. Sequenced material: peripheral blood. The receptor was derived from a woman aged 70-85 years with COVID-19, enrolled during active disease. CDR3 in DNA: TGTGCCAGCAGTTTCTTGTGGAGGATTAGCAATCAGCCCCAGCATTTT. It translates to CASSFLWRISNQPQHF.